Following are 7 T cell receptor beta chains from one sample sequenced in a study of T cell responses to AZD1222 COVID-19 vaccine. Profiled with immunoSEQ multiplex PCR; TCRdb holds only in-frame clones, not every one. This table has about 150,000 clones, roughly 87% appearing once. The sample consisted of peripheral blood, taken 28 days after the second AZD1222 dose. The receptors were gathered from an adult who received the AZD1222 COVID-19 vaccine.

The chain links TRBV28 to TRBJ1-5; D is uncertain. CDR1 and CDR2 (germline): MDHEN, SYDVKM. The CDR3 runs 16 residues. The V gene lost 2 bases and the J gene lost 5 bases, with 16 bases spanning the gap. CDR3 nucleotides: TGTGCCAGCAGTTTAAGTTACAGTCGAGCGCATCAGCCCCAGCATTTT. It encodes CASSLSYSRAHQPQHF.

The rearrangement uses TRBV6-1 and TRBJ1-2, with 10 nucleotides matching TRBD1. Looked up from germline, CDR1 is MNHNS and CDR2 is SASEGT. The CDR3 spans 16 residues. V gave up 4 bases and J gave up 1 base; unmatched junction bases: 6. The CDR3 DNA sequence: TGTGCCAGCAGTGGACAGGGGGCGCCGGGTAACTATGGCTACACCTTC. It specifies CASSGQGAPGNYGYTF.

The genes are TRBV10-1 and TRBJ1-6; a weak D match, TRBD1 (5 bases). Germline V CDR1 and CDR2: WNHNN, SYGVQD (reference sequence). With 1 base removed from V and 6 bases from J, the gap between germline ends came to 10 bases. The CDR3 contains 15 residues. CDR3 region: CASSELGVGNSPLHF. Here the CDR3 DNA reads TGCGCCAGCAGTGAGTTGGGGGTGGGTAATTCACCCCTCCACTTT.

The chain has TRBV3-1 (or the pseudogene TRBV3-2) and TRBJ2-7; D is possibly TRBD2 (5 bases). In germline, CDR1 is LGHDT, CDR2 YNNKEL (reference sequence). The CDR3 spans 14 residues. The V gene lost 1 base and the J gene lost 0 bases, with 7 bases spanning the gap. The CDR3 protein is CASSQGTVSYEQYF. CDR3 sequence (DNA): TGTGCCAGCAGCCAAGGGACTGTCTCCTACGAGCAGTACTTC.

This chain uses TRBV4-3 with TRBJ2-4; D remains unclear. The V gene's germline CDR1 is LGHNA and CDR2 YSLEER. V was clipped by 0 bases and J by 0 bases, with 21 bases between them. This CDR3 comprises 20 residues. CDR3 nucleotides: TGCGCCAGCAGCCAAGAGATTTCTGGCGGCGCGGCCCTAGCCAAAAACATTCAGTACTTC. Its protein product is CASSQEISGGAALAKNIQYF.

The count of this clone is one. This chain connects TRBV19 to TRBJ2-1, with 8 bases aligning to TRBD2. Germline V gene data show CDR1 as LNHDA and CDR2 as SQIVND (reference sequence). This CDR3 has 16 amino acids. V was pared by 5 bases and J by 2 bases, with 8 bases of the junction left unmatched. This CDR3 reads CASSSPGLGAYNEQFF. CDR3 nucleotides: TGTGCCAGTAGTTCCCCGGGACTAGGGGCCTACAATGAGCAGTTCTTC.

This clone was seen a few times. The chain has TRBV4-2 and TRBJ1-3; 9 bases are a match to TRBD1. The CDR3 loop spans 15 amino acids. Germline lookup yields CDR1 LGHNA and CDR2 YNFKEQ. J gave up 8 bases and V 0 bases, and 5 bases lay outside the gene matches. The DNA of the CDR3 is TGTGCCAGCAGCCAAGATGACAGGGGGACGGACACCATATATTTT. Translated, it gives CASSQDDRGTDTIYF.